This T cell receptor beta chain was sequenced for a study of control samples from healthy donors and cancer patients (TCRdb year 2020). Reading the germline V gene gives CDR1 MNHEY and CDR2 SVGEGT. Inclusive of the bounding cysteine and phenylalanine, the CDR3 is 12 residues long. Only the CDR3 DNA stays, 36 bases, in frame from base 1. V drops 1 base and J drops 5 bases, leaving 5 bases in between. The library was built by means of the immunoSEQ multiplex PCR assay. TCRdb re-hosts the immuneACCESS table, in-frame sequences only. Its copies lack some clones; in the studies checked, an unresolved V gene accounts for under half of them, and the cause for the rest is not known. This sample comprises about 130,000 clones, approximately 89% of them detected only once. The ten most abundant clones make up roughly 8.6% of the sample. This clone was observed once. No antigen is known for it. One base away there is no much larger clone; base qualities are not given.

The rearrangement joined TRBV6-2 or TRBV6-3 to TRBJ1-1; confidence is insufficient to name the D gene. Sample: blood. The receptor was derived from a man aged 18 to 29 in good health. The DNA reads TGTGCCAGCAGTTACTGGGAGACTGAAGCTTTCTTT. It translates to CASSYWETEAFF.